This note documents a single TCR beta chain sequence. Antigen: not known. Germline V lookup: CDR1 SGHVS, CDR2 FQNEAQ. The CDR3 runs to 16 residues. V lost 1 base to trimming and J lost 2 bases, with 12 bases between them. This entry belongs to a study of identifying expanded T cells in peripheral blood. Whole-study results and caveats: Variance in clone template counts between approximately 2-week samples significantly increased with total template count across all healthy donors. Roughly 1.1 clones differed between technical replicates, versus around 15 and 18 over time.

Repertoires were generated with immunoSEQ multiplex PCR, while TCRdb's copy carries only in-frame clones and drops some. Found here are 90,000 or so clones, 88% of them singletons; the top ten hold 19%. This receptor was identified in a person aged 18-70 years in good health. The sequencing sample was made of blood. The chain links TRBV7-8 to TRBJ1-5; D gene ambiguous. The CDR3 here is CASSLDLGFGNQPQHF. The CDR3 nucleotides read TGTGCCAGCAGCTTAGATCTGGGGTTCGGCAATCAGCCCCAGCATTTT.